What follows are 25 T cell receptor beta chains derived from one specimen sequenced in a study of blood T cell repertoires in COVID-19. Here immunoSEQ multiplex PCR was the method, and the copy in TCRdb shows in-frame clones only, minus some. This repertoire shows approximately 230,000 clones, 86% found once; its top ten account for more than 1.5%. Sequencing used PBMCs or T cells enriched from blood (not recorded which). All receptors come from a man aged 35 to 55 who had recovered from COVID-19.

The chain uses TRBV4-1 and TRBJ2-1; 7 bases match TRBD2. V lost 0 bases to trimming and J lost 9 bases; unmatched junction nucleotides: 5. CDR1 is MGHRA and CDR2 is YSYEKL in the germline V gene. The CDR3 sequence is 14 residues long. The CDR3 sequence: CASSQDPGRVEQFF. The CDR3 DNA sequence: TGCGCCAGCAGCCAAGATCCAGGGAGGGTTGAGCAGTTCTTC.

The CDR3: CASSHSTGPQMNTEAFF. The CDR3 DNA follows: TGTGCCAGCTCACACAGTACAGGCCCTCAAATGAACACTGAAGCTTTCTTT. The chain carries TRBV18 and TRBJ1-1; weak D call: TRBD1 (5 bases). V was shortened by 4 bases and J by 0 bases, with 18 bases between the two germline ends. The CDR3 is 17 residues long. Germline CDR1 is KGHSH and CDR2 is LQKENI.

The chain carries TRBV6-6 and TRBJ2-7; a weak D match, TRBD2 (5 bases). CDR3 length equals 15 residues. V lost 0 bases, J lost 5 bases, and 14 bases lay in between. Germline CDR1 and CDR2: MNHNY and SVGAGI (reference sequence). As DNA, the CDR3 is TGTGCCAGCAGTTACTCGAGTGGGAGCGAAGACGAGCAGTACTTC. This translates into CASSYSSGSEDEQYF.

The chain has TRBV7-9 and TRBJ2-5; D gene uncertain. The CDR3 sequence is 15 residues long. Trimming stripped 1 base from V and 1 base from J, with 10 bases between. From germline, CDR1 is SEHNR and CDR2 FQNEAQ (reference sequence). The CDR3 sequence is CASSLVPGSQETQYF. The CDR3 bases are TGTGCCAGCAGCTTAGTCCCAGGATCCCAAGAGACCCAGTACTTC.

V and J are TRBV15 and TRBJ2-1; TRBD2 aligns across 9 bases. Trimming cost V 0 bases and J 9 bases; bases outside gene matches: 9. This CDR3 is 16 amino acids long. Germline CDR1 reads LNHNV; CDR2 reads YYDKDF (reference sequence). For the CDR3, the DNA is TGTGCCACCAGCAGAGAAGAAGTGGGACTAGCTTCTGAGCAGTTCTTC. This codes for CATSREEVGLASEQFF.

The chain joins TRBV5-5 to TRBJ1-2; perhaps TRBD1 as D (6 bases). The CDR3 spans 14 residues. The ends were cut back, 4 bases at V and 3 bases at J, with 13 bases in the middle. Per the germline V gene, CDR1 is SGHKS and CDR2 is YYEKEE (reference sequence). This CDR3 reads CASSPVPGDYGYTF. The DNA for the CDR3 is TGTGCCAGCAGCCCAGTGCCAGGGGACTATGGCTACACCTTC.

The V gene is TRBV19, the J gene TRBJ1-2; tentative D call: TRBD1 (5 bases). This CDR3 is built from 13 residues. The ends were cut back, 10 bases at V and 8 bases at J, with 20 bases in the middle. Germline V lookup: CDR1 LNHDA, CDR2 SQIVND (reference sequence). The CDR3 coding sequence is TGTGCCACTCAACCGACAGAAATGGGAGGCTACACCTTC. This codes for CATQPTEMGGYTF. The full variable domain, its missing parts supplied by reference TRBV19 and TRBJ1-2, is DGGITQSPKYLFRKEGQNVTLSCEQNLNHDAMYWYRQDPGQGLRLIYYSQIVNDFQKGDIAEGYSVSREKKESFPLTVTSAQKNPTAFYLCATQPTEMGGYTFGSGTRLTVV.

The V and J genes are TRBV11-2 and TRBJ2-2; 11 nucleotides agree with TRBD2. The CDR3 length is 16 residues. Germline assignment: CDR1 SGHAT and CDR2 FQNNGV. V dropped 10 bases and J dropped 0; count of bases not matched to a gene: 7. CDR3 residues: CATKGLAGANTGELFF. The CDR3 DNA follows: TGTGCCACCAAAGGACTAGCGGGCGCGAACACCGGGGAGCTGTTTTTT.

The chain has TRBV7-2 and TRBJ2-2, with unresolved D. The CDR3 totals 13 residues. Deletions cut 5 bases from V and 9 bases from J, with 13 bases between. CDR1 is SGHTA, CDR2 FQGNSA, per germline. CDR3 region: CASSPSSPRELFF. CDR3 DNA: TGTGCCAGCAGCCCCTCCAGTCCCCGGGAGCTGTTTTTT.

V gene TRBV27 combines with J gene TRBJ1-1; D remains ambiguous. Trimming removed 4 bases from V and 0 bases from J, with 12 bases in between. The CDR3 runs 15 residues. Germline-derived CDR1 and CDR2 are MNHEY and SMNVEV (reference sequence). CDR3 loop: CASSSSRPLNTEAFF. The CDR3 coding sequence is TGTGCCAGCAGTTCTAGTCGTCCTTTGAACACTGAAGCTTTCTTT.

The chain links TRBV4-1 to TRBJ1-1, with TRBD1 matching over 7 bases. The germline V gene has CDR1 MGHRA and CDR2 YSYEKL. This CDR3 contains 14 residues. V lost 5 bases to trimming and J lost 1 base; unmatched junction nucleotides: 4. CDR3: CASSYRDRNTEAFF. DNA of the CDR3: TGCGCCAGCAGCTACCGGGACAGGAACACTGAAGCTTTCTTT.

The rearrangement links TRBV6-5 to TRBJ2-1; a possible D gene is TRBD2 (6 bases). Germline CDR1 is MNHEY and CDR2 is SVGAGI. The CDR3 consists of 13 residues. The V and J ends lost 6 bases and 7 bases respectively, with 13 bases between them. In DNA, the CDR3 is TGTGCCAGCAGACGGGAGTCGGTGAATGAGCAGTTCTTC. Residues: CASRRESVNEQFF.

The chain couples TRBV18 to TRBJ1-5, with D tentatively TRBD1 (5 bases). Deletions cut 6 bases from V and 5 bases from J, with 11 bases between. The CDR3 is 13 residues long. Germline CDR1 and CDR2: KGHSH and LQKENI. The CDR3: CASSRLRDQPQHF. The CDR3, as DNA: TGTGCCAGCTCGCGACTCAGGGATCAGCCCCAGCATTTT.

This rearrangement joins TRBV2 to TRBJ1-1; the match to TRBD1 covers 10 bases. The J segment lost 2 bases and the V segment lost 4 bases, leaving 4 bases of the junction unmatched. In germline, CDR1 is SNHLY, CDR2 FYNNEI. This CDR3 has 15 residues. The CDR3 protein is CASSGQGATNTEAFF. DNA for the CDR3: TGTGCCAGCAGTGGACAGGGGGCCACAAACACTGAAGCTTTCTTT.

The chain combines TRBV18 with TRBJ2-5, with 9 nucleotides matching TRBD1. V lost 2 bases and J lost 2; bases outside the gene matches: 3. Germline V lookup: CDR1 KGHSH, CDR2 LQKENI. The CDR3 length is 15 residues. Here the CDR3 reads CASSPGTGPQETQYF. CDR3 DNA sequence: TGTGCCAGCTCACCAGGGACAGGGCCTCAAGAGACCCAGTACTTC. The variable domain in full, with the rest retrieved from reference TRBV18 and TRBJ2-5, is NAGVMQNPRHLVRRRGQEARLRCSPMKGHSHVYWYRQLPEEGLKFMVYLQKENIIDESGMPKERFSAEFPKEGPSILRIQQVVRGDSAAYFCASSPGTGPQETQYFGPGTRLLVL.

This clone was found many times. V usage is TRBV28 and J usage is TRBJ1-5; D is perhaps TRBD1 (6 bases). Trimming cost V 3 bases and J 7 bases, with 19 bases left between them. Germline assignment: CDR1 MDHEN and CDR2 SYDVKM. This CDR3 spans 16 amino acids. The DNA for the CDR3 is TGTGCCAGCAGTTTTTTGAGCAGGGGAGCGAACCAGCCCCAGCATTTT. Amino acid sequence: CASSFLSRGANQPQHF.

The genes are TRBV6-5 and TRBJ2-5; D may be TRBD2 (6 bases). The CDR3 totals 13 residues. Germline-derived CDR1 and CDR2 are MNHEY and SVGAGI. The V end lost 5 bases, the J end lost 4 bases, and 11 bases lay between the germline ends. CDR3 DNA: TGTGCCAGCAGTCGGGACTCCCCAGAGACCCAGTACTTC. Encoded protein: CASSRDSPETQYF.

The chain uses TRBV6-5 and TRBJ2-1; possibly TRBD1 for D (6 bases). Germline values: CDR1 MNHEY, CDR2 SVGAGI. Trimming took off 5 bases at V and 5 bases at J, with 13 bases between the two ends. The CDR3 runs to 14 residues. The CDR3 protein is CASSPGVADNEQFF. CDR3 sequence (DNA): TGTGCCAGCAGTCCAGGGGTCGCCGACAATGAGCAGTTCTTC.

The chain combines TRBV12-3 or TRBV12-4 with TRBJ1-3, with D unresolved. This CDR3 is built from 12 residues. V was shortened by 8 bases and J by 2 bases, with 7 bases between the two germline ends. DNA of the CDR3: TGTGCCAGCCTACGTACTGGAAACACCATATATTTT. The encoded protein is CASLRTGNTIYF.

This clone was recorded a few times. The rearrangement joins TRBV29-1 to TRBJ2-5; TRBD2 might be the D (5 bases). Germline loops: CDR1 SQVTM, CDR2 ANQGSEA. V lost 3 bases and J lost 2, with 13 bases in between. The CDR3 is 14 amino acids. The CDR3 bases are TGCAGCGTTGAGCATCTAGCACCGCAAGAGACCCAGTACTTC. It specifies CSVEHLAPQETQYF.

The J gene is TRBJ2-7, the V gene TRBV4-1, with 10 bases that match TRBD2. CDR1 is MGHRA, CDR2 YSYEKL, per germline. With 2 bases clipped from V and 3 bases from J, the junction kept 19 bases outside the gene matches. CDR3 length: 20 amino acids. DNA of the CDR3: TGCGCCAGCAGCCAAATGGCAAGCGGGAGGGCCGTAAGTGAGGTCTACGAGCAGTACTTC. It specifies CASSQMASGRAVSEVYEQYF.

The rearrangement joins TRBV15 to TRBJ1-1; no reliable D call. The ends were cut back, 0 bases at V and 4 bases at J, with 12 bases in the middle. This CDR3 is built from 15 residues. In germline, CDR1 is LNHNV, CDR2 YYDKDF (reference sequence). The CDR3 DNA is TGTGCCACCAGCAGAGAATGGGAGTGGGCCACTGAAGCTTTCTTT. Translating it yields CATSREWEWATEAFF.

This clone was counted once. The rearrangement joins TRBV4-1 to TRBJ2-7; 9 positions match TRBD2. Looked up from germline, CDR1 is MGHRA and CDR2 is YSYEKL. CDR3 size: 16 residues. V was clipped by 0 bases and J by 3 bases; unmatched bases: 6. The DNA for the CDR3 is TGCGCCAGCAGCCAAGACGTCGGGACTAGCTACTACGAGCAGTACTTC. Its translation: CASSQDVGTSYYEQYF.

V and J are TRBV11-2 and TRBJ2-7, with 9 nucleotides matching TRBD2. V shed 5 bases, J shed 5 bases, and the junction held 10 bases outside the gene matches. Germline V gene data show CDR1 as SGHAT and CDR2 as FQNNGV. The CDR3 is 15 amino acids. CDR3 sequence: CASSAPGTSSHEQYF. DNA of the CDR3: TGTGCCAGCAGCGCCCCCGGGACTAGCAGCCACGAGCAGTACTTC.

This chain links TRBV5-1 with TRBJ2-7, with 12 nucleotides matching TRBD2. After removal of 0 bases from V and 7 bases from J, the junction contained 2 bases not matched to a gene. Germline assignment: CDR1 SGHRS and CDR2 YFSETQ. The CDR3 has 14 residues. DNA for the CDR3: TGCGCCAGCAGCTTGGGACTAGCGGGAGTGGAGCAGTACTTC. It codes for CASSLGLAGVEQYF.